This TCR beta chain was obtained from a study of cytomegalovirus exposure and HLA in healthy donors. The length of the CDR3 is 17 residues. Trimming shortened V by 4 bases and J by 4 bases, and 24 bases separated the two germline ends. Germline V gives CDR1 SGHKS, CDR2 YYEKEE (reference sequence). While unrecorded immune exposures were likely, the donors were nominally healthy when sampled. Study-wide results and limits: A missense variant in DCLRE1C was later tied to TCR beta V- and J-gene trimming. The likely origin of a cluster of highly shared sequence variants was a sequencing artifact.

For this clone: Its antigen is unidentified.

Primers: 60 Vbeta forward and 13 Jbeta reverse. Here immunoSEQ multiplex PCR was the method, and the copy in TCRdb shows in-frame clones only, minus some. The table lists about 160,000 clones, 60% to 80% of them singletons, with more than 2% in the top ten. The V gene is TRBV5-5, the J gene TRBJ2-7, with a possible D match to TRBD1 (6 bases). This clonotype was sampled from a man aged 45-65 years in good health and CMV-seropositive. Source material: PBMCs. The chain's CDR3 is CASSLPVGYRDRYEQYF. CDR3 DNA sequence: TGTGCCAGCAGCCTCCCGGTGGGGTACAGGGATCGGTACGAGCAGTACTTC.